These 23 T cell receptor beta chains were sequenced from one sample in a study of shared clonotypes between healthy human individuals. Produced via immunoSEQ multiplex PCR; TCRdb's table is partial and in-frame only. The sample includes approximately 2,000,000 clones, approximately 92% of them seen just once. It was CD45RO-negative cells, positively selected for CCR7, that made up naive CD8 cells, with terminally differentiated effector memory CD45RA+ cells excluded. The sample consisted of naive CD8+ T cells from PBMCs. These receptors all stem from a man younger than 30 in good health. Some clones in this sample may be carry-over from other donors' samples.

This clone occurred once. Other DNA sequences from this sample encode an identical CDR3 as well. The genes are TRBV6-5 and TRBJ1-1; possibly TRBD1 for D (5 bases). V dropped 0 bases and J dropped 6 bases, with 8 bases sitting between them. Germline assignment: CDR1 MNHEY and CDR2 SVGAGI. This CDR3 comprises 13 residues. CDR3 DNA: TGTGCCAGCAGTTACTCGGAAGGGGCTGAAGCTTTCTTT. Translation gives CASSYSEGAEAFF.

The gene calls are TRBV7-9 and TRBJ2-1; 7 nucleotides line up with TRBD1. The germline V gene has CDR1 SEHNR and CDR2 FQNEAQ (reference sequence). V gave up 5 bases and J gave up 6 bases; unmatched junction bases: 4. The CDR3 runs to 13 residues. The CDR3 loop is CASSPNRGNEQFF. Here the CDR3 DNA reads TGTGCCAGCAGCCCAAACAGGGGCAATGAGCAGTTCTTC. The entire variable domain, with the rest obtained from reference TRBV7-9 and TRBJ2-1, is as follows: DTGVSQNPRHKITKRGQNVTFRCDPISEHNRLYWYRQTLGQGPEFLTYFQNEAQLEKSRLLSDRFSAERPKGSFSTLEIQRTEQGDSAMYLCASSPNRGNEQFFGPGTRLTVL.

DNA of the CDR3: TGTGCCAGCAGCCGTGGGAGGTTAGCGGGAGGCTACGAGCAGTACTTC. This encodes CASSRGRLAGGYEQYF. The genes are TRBV7-8 and TRBJ2-7; 10 bases line up with TRBD2. Germline V lookup: CDR1 SGHVS, CDR2 FQNEAQ. The CDR3 covers 16 residues. J gave up 3 bases and V 5 bases, and 10 bases lay outside the gene matches. Supplemented by reference TRBV7-8 and TRBJ2-7, the full variable domain reads GAGVSQSPRYKVAKRGQDVALRCDPISGHVSLFWYQQALGQGPEFLTYFQNEAQLDKSGLPSDRFFAERPEGSVSTLKIQRTQQEDSAVYLCASSRGRLAGGYEQYFGPGTRLTVT.

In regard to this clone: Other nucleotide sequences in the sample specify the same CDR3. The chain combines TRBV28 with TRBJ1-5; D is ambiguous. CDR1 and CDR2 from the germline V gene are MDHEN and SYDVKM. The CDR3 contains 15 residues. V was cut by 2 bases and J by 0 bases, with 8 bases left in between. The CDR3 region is CASSLGQFSNQPQHF. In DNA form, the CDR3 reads TGTGCCAGCAGTTTAGGCCAGTTTAGCAATCAGCCCCAGCATTTT.

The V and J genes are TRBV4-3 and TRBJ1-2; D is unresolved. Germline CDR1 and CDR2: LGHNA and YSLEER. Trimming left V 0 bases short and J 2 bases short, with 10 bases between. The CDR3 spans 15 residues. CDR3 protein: CASSQDLDKNYGYTF. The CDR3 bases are TGCGCCAGCAGCCAAGATCTTGACAAGAACTATGGCTACACCTTC.

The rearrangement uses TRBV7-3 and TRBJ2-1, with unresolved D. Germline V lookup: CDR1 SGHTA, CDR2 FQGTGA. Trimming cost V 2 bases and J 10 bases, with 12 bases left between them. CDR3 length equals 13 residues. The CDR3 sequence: CASSLRALGEQFF. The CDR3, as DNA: TGTGCCAGCAGCTTACGAGCCCTCGGGGAGCAGTTCTTC.

CDR3 bases: TGTGCCAGCAGTGAACGGGGGAAAAATCAGCCCCAGCATTTT. Translation: CASSERGKNQPQHF. The V gene is TRBV6-1, the J gene TRBJ1-5; maybe TRBD1 (5 bases). Trimming removed 2 bases at V and 4 bases at J, with 9 bases between. This CDR3 contains 14 residues. Looked up from germline, CDR1 is MNHNS and CDR2 is SASEGT.

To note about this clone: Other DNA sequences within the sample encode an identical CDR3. The DNA of the CDR3 is TGTGCCAGCAGCCCAGACAGGGGAGGCACCGGGGAGCTGTTTTTT. Its protein product is CASSPDRGGTGELFF. V is TRBV27 and J is TRBJ2-2; 8 bases match TRBD1. The germline gives CDR1 MNHEY, CDR2 SMNVEV (reference sequence). Unmatched junction bases numbered 7, after V lost 6 bases and J lost 4 bases. CDR3 length equals 15 residues.

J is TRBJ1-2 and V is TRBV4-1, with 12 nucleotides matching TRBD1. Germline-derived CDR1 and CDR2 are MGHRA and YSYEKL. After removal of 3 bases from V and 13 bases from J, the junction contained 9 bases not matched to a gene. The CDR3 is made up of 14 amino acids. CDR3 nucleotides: TGCGCCAGCAGCCATCCCGGGGACAGGGGGCCGTGCACCTTC. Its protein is CASSHPGDRGPCTF.

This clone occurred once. In nucleotides, the CDR3 is TGCGCCAGCAGTGAAGGGACAGGGAACACTGAAGCTTTCTTT. It codes for CASSEGTGNTEAFF. The genes are TRBV10-1 and TRBJ1-1; 8 bases are a match to TRBD1. Germline loops: CDR1 WNHNN, CDR2 SYGVQD (reference sequence). V lost 3 bases, J lost 1 base, and 1 base stayed unmatched. The CDR3 has 14 residues.

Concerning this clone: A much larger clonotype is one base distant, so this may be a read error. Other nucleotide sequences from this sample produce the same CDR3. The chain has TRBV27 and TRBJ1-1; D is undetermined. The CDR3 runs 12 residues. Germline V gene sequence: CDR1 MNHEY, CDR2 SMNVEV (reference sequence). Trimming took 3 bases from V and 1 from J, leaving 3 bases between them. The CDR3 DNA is TGTGCCAGCAGTTTCGGGAACACTGAAGCTTTCTTT. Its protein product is CASSFGNTEAFF.

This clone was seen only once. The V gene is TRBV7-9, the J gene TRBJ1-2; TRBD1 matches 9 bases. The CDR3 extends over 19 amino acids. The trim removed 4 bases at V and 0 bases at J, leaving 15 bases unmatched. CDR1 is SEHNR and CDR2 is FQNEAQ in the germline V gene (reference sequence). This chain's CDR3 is CASSSFQETGGEANYGYTF. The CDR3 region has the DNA TGTGCCAGCAGCTCCTTCCAAGAGACAGGGGGGGAGGCTAACTATGGCTACACCTTC.

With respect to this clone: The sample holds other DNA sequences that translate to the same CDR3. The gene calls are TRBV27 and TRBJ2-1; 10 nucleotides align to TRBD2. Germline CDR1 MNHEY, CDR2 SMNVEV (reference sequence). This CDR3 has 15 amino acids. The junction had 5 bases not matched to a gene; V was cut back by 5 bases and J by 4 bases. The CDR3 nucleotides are TGTGCCAGCAGTCTAATAGCGGGGGGATACAATGAGCAGTTCTTC. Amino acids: CASSLIAGGYNEQFF.

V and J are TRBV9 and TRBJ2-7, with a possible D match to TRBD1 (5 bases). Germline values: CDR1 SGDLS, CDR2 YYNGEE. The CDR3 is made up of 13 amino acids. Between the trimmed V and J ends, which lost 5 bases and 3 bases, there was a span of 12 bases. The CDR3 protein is CASRAPDSYEQYF. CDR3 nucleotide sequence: TGTGCCAGCAGGGCCCCAGACAGCTACGAGCAGTACTTC.

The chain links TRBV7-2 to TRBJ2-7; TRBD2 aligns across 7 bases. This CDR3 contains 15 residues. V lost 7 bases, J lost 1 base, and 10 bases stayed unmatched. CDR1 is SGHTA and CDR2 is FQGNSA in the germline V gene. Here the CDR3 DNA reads TGTGCCAGCACCCAGTCCGGGGGAGGGTCCTACGAGCAGTACTTC. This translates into CASTQSGGGSYEQYF.

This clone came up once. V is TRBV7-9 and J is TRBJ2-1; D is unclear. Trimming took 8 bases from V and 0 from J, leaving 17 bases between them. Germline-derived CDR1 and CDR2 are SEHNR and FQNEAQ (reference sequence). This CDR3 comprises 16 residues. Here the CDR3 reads CASGETPKRSYNEQFF. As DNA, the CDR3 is TGTGCCAGCGGAGAAACACCGAAGCGCTCCTACAATGAGCAGTTCTTC.

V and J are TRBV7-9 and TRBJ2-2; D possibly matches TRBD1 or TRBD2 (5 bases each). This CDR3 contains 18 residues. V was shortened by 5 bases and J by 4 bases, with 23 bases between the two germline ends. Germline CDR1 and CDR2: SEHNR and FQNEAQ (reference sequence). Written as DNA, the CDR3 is TGTGCCAGCAGCCCATACTCCGGGACGTTTATTTTCACCGGGGAGCTGTTTTTT. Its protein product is CASSPYSGTFIFTGELFF.

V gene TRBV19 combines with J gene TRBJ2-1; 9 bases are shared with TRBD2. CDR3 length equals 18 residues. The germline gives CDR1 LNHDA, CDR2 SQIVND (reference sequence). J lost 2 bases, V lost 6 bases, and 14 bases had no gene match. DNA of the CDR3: TGTGCCAGTAGCCCGTATGTGGCTAGCGGGATGGCCTACAATGAGCAGTTCTTC. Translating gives CASSPYVASGMAYNEQFF.

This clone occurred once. CDR3 bases: TGCGCCAGCAGCCTGGGGCTCCTCACAGATACGCAGTATTTT. This sequence encodes CASSLGLLTDTQYF. J is TRBJ2-3 and V is TRBV4-3; TRBD1 is a possible D gene (5 bases). The germline V gene has CDR1 LGHNA and CDR2 YSLEER. The CDR3 spans 14 residues. The germline V and J ends were trimmed by 4 bases and 2 bases, with 10 bases remaining between them.

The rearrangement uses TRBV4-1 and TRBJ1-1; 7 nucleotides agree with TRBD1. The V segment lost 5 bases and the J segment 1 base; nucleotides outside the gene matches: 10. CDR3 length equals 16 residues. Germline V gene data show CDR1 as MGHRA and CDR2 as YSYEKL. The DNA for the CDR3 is TGCGCCAGCAGCAAACGGGACAGCTTCTCGAACACTGAAGCTTTCTTT. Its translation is CASSKRDSFSNTEAFF.

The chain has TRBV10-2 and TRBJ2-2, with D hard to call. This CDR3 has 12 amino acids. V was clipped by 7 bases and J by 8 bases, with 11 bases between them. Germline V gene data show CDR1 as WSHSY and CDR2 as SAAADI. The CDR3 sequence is CASMKGPGELFF. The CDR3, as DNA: TGCGCCAGCATGAAGGGTCCGGGGGAGCTGTTTTTT.

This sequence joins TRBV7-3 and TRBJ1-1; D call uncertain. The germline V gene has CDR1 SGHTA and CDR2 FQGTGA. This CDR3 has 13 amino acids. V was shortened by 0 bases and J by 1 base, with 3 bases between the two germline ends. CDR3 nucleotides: TGTGCCAGCAGCTTAACAGGGAACACTGAAGCTTTCTTT. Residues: CASSLTGNTEAFF.

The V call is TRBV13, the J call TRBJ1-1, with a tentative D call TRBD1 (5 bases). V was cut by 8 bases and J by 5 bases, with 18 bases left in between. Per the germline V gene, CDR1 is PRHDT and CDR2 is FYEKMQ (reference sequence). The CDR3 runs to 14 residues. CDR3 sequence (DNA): TGTGCCAGCTTAAATTTTTGGGGGTCAACTGAAGCTTTCTTT. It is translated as CASLNFWGSTEAFF. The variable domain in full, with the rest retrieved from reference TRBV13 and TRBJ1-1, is AAGVIQSPRHLIKEKRETATLKCYPIPRHDTVYWYQQGPGQDPQFLISFYEKMQSDKGSIPDRFSAQQFSDYHSELNMSSLELGDSALYFCASLNFWGSTEAFFGQGTRLTVV.